This T cell receptor (beta chain) was recovered during a study of T cell repertoires and Cas9 in healthy adults (dated by TCRdb to the late 2010s). About the investigation overall: SpCas9-reactive T cells were characterized for multi-effector potency, cytotoxicity and lineage determination within the CD4 and CD8 compartments. The study examined preexisting T cell immunity against the Streptococcus pyogenes Cas9 nuclease (SpCas9) used in CRISPR gene editing.

The trim is 3 bases for V and 3 bases for J, with a gap of 11 bases between the germline ends. CDR1 SGHVS and CDR2 FQNEAQ were looked up in the germline V gene. The CDR3 holds 14 amino acids from the cysteine to the phenylalanine. Just the 42-base CDR3 DNA is kept, in frame starting at base 1. All of the donors in the study were healthy humans. Study-wide conclusions, independent of this receptor: Proliferation and function of SpCas9-reactive effector T cells were reported to be mitigated in vitro by SpCas9-reactive regulatory T cells.

Library prep was done by the immunoSEQ multiplex PCR assay. The table comes from immuneACCESS by way of TCRdb, which keeps in-frame sequences with V and J called. Part of the clones is missing from these tables; in studies checked, under half for an unresolved V gene and the rest for unknown reasons. The sample contains 20,000 to 25,000 clones, 90% of them found a single time. The top ten constitute 0.69% of the sample. There are a few counts of this clone. What this receptor recognizes is not known. Base qualities were left out, and no much larger clone turns up one base away. The sequence was collected from a human donor in good health. The chain joins TRBV7-8 to TRBJ2-5; no confident D gene assignment can be made. The sequencing input was CD4+ effector T cells (CD127+, CD25-, CD137-, CD154-) from PBMCs; culture status not recorded. The DNA is TGTGCCAGCAGCTTCGGGCTACGGGAAGAGACCCAGTACTTC. It translates to CASSFGLREETQYF. Extended through the reference TRBV7-8 and TRBJ2-5 proteins, this CDR3 yields the full variable domain: GAGVSQSPRYKVAKRGQDVALRCDPISGHVSLFWYQQALGQGPEFLTYFQNEAQLDKSGLPSDRFFAERPEGSVSTLKIQRTQQEDSAVYLCASSFGLREETQYFGPGTRLLVL.